The next 9 T cell receptor beta chains were all read from a single sample in a study of blood T cell repertoires in COVID-19. Method: immunoSEQ multiplex PCR; TCRdb's copy keeps in-frame clones and lacks some. Of 70,000 to 85,000 clones listed, 80% to 90% are singletons. The sequenced material came from peripheral blood. The receptor source for this set is a woman of 80 years or more with acute or convalescent COVID-19.

The sample holds a few counts of this clone. CDR3 coding DNA: TGTGCCAGCACCTGGGTGGTGGGAGGTGGCTACACCTTC. This translates into CASTWVVGGGYTF. The chain has TRBV7-9 and TRBJ1-2; D unresolved. CDR1 and CDR2 from the germline V gene are SEHNR and FQNEAQ (reference sequence). Trimming took off 7 bases at V and 7 bases at J, with 16 bases between the two ends. The CDR3 runs to 13 residues. Full variable domain (outside the CDR3, taken from reference TRBV7-9 and TRBJ1-2): DTGVSQNPRHKITKRGQNVTFRCDPISEHNRLYWYRQTLGQGPEFLTYFQNEAQLEKSRLLSDRFSAERPKGSFSTLEIQRTEQGDSAMYLCASTWVVGGGYTFGSGTRLTVV.

The table lists this clone with a few counts. The genes are TRBV18 and TRBJ1-2; 7 nucleotides align to TRBD1. V lost 2 bases and J lost 3; bases outside the gene matches: 0. Germline CDR1 and CDR2: KGHSH and LQKENI. The CDR3 has 13 residues. This chain's CDR3 is CASSPGTDYGYTF. The CDR3 nucleotides are TGTGCCAGCTCACCAGGGACAGACTATGGCTACACCTTC.

The chain combines TRBV7-2 with TRBJ2-1; 8 nucleotides line up with TRBD2. Germline values: CDR1 SGHTA, CDR2 FQGNSA. This CDR3 spans 15 amino acids. Trimming took 2 bases from V and 5 from J; bases not matched to a gene: 5. CDR3 sequence reads: CASSLRAGGDNEQFF. The CDR3, as DNA: TGTGCCAGCAGCTTAAGGGCGGGGGGAGACAATGAGCAGTTCTTC. Variable domain in full (rest from reference TRBV7-2 and TRBJ2-1): GAGVSQSPSNKVTEKGKDVELRCDPISGHTALYWYRQSLGQGLEFLIYFQGNSAPDKSGLPSDRFSAERTGGSVSTLTIQRTQQEDSAVYLCASSLRAGGDNEQFFGPGTRLTVL.

This chain uses TRBV9 with TRBJ1-2; D possibly corresponds to TRBD1 (6 bases). The V end lost 3 bases, the J end lost 3 bases, and 12 bases lay between the germline ends. Germline-derived CDR1 and CDR2 are SGDLS and YYNGEE. The length of the CDR3 is 14 residues. The CDR3 nucleotides read TGTGCCAGCAGCGCTACAGGGTTTGACTATGGCTACACCTTC. Translating gives CASSATGFDYGYTF.

The rearrangement links TRBV7-2 to TRBJ1-2; 7 bases line up with TRBD1. V trimming: 3 bases; J trimming: 4 bases; junction bases outside the gene matches: 5. CDR3 length: 14 residues. Germline loops: CDR1 SGHTA, CDR2 FQGNSA. The CDR3: CASSLAGGTYGYTF. The DNA for the CDR3 is TGTGCCAGCAGCTTGGCAGGGGGGACCTATGGCTACACCTTC.

This clone was seen a handful of times. The junction and the germline gene differ at one end; a read error may be behind it. This chain uses TRBV7-7 with TRBJ2-5; D is undetermined. The CDR3 totals 13 residues. The germline V gene encodes CDR1 SSHAT and CDR2 FNYEAQ (reference sequence). The CDR3 here is CASSLGYQETQYF. The DNA of the CDR3 is TGTGCTAGCAGCTTGGGCTACCAAGAGACCCAGTACTTC.

The chain couples TRBV7-9 to TRBJ1-1, with 8 bases identical to TRBD1. J lost 1 base, V lost 5 bases, and 6 bases had no gene match. The CDR3 has 15 amino acids. CDR1 is SEHNR and CDR2 is FQNEAQ in the germline V gene (reference sequence). CDR3 amino acids: CASSPRGQANTEAFF. The CDR3, as DNA: TGTGCCAGCAGCCCACGGGGACAGGCGAACACTGAAGCTTTCTTT.

V is TRBV24-1 and J is TRBJ2-7; maybe TRBD2 (5 bases). V lost 3 bases, J lost 0 bases, and 5 bases lay in between. The CDR3 is 13 residues long. Per germline, CDR1 KGHDR and CDR2 SFDVKD. This CDR3 is CATSDGGSYEQYF. CDR3 in DNA: TGTGCCACCAGTGATGGAGGCTCCTACGAGCAGTACTTC.

This clone came up once. V usage is TRBV19 and J usage is TRBJ2-4, with D perhaps matching TRBD1 (7 bases). The CDR3 loop spans 19 amino acids. V dropped 1 base and J dropped 0 bases, with 19 bases sitting between them. Germline V gene data show CDR1 as LNHDA and CDR2 as SQIVND (reference sequence). The CDR3 DNA reads TGTGCCAGTAGTATAGCCCTCAGGGGGGTGCTATTAGCCAAAAACATTCAGTACTTC. This gives the protein CASSIALRGVLLAKNIQYF.